The sequence of this T cell receptor beta chain was determined in a study of Graves' ophthalmopathy and Graves' hyperthyroidism. Amplifying from RNA transcripts, the study obtained TCR beta CDR3 regions. HTBI primers were employed in first-round RT-PCR, then a second-round multiplex PCR followed. Using its own MiXCR run on the multiplex PCR reads, TCRdb lists one record per CDR3 protein. The sample includes 230,000 or so distinct CDR3 sequences, around 50% seen only once; the top ten take about half. This clonotype was seen only a few times. V was cut by 4 bases and J by 5 bases, with 11 bases left in between. The length of the CDR3 is 12 residues. Germline CDR1 is SQVTM and CDR2 is ANQGSEA. Researchers turned away patients with other autoimmune diseases, uncontrolled infections, pregnancy or lactation.

The chain joins TRBV29-1 to TRBJ2-5; a possible D gene is TRBD1 (5 bases). Material for sequencing was peripheral blood. The TCR sequence derives from an adult man with Graves' ophthalmopathy. CDR3 sequence (DNA): TGCAGCGTTGTCAGGGTGAGGGAGACCCAGTACTTC. It specifies CSVVRVRETQYF.